The 13 T cell receptor beta chains given below trace back to one sample, sequenced in a study of blood T cell repertoires in COVID-19. The repertoire was sequenced with immunoSEQ multiplex PCR; TCRdb's copy has only in-frame clones and lacks some. The table lists about 140,000 clones, 80% to 90% of them singletons. Input material: peripheral blood. These receptor sequences come from a man aged 55 to 70 with active or convalescent COVID-19.

This sequence joins TRBV9 and TRBJ2-5; D is unclear. This CDR3 comprises 15 residues. V lost 0 bases, J lost 0 bases, and 9 bases lay in between. The V gene's germline CDR1 is SGDLS and CDR2 YYNGEE. The CDR3 nucleotides are TGTGCCAGCAGCGTAGCTCCGAGTAACCAAGAGACCCAGTACTTC. It specifies CASSVAPSNQETQYF.

V usage is TRBV3-1 (or the pseudogene TRBV3-2) and J usage is TRBJ1-1; the D is unclear. The CDR3 covers 15 residues. CDR1 and CDR2 (germline): LGHDT, YNNKEL (reference sequence). Trimming left V 0 bases short and J 1 base short, with 9 bases between. In nucleotides, the CDR3 is TGTGCCAGCAGCCAAGATTGGTACGGGAACACTGAAGCTTTCTTT. Protein: CASSQDWYGNTEAFF.

The rearrangement joins TRBV30 to TRBJ2-3; 10 nucleotides line up with TRBD2. V shed 0 bases, J shed 6 bases, and the junction held 18 bases outside the gene matches. The CDR3 has 19 amino acids. The germline CDR1 and CDR2 sequences are GTSNPN and SVGIG (reference sequence). CDR3 sequence reads: CAWSVRGSGRYRFGDTQYF. The CDR3 DNA reads TGTGCCTGGAGTGTACGCGGTAGCGGGAGGTACCGTTTTGGGGATACGCAGTATTTT. Full variable domain (rest looked up from reference TRBV30 and TRBJ2-3): SQTIHQWPATLVQPVGSPLSLECTVEGTSNPNLYWYRQAAGRGLQLLFYSVGIGQISSEVPQNLSASRPQDRQFILSSKKLLLSDSGFYLCAWSVRGSGRYRFGDTQYFGPGTRLTVL.

This chain uses TRBV28 with TRBJ1-4; 8 nucleotides align to TRBD1. The junction had 7 bases not matched to a gene; V was cut back by 1 base and J by 3 bases. The CDR3 is 17 amino acids. Germline V gene data show CDR1 as MDHEN and CDR2 as SYDVKM. The CDR3 reads CASSLFPQGASNEKLFF. CDR3 sequence (DNA): TGTGCCAGCAGTTTATTCCCTCAGGGGGCGTCTAATGAAAAACTGTTTTTT.

This sequence joins TRBV6-2 or TRBV6-3 and TRBJ2-7; 13 bases align to TRBD2. CDR3 length: 17 amino acids. The ends lost 5 bases at V and 3 bases at J; junction bases unmatched: 10. Germline assignment: CDR1 MNHEY and CDR2 SVGEGT. CDR3 bases: TGTGCCAGCAGTCACACGGGACTAGCGGGAAGGATCTACGAGCAGTACTTC. Its protein is CASSHTGLAGRIYEQYF.

This clone was detected a few times. The rearrangement joins TRBV19 to TRBJ2-7; 8 bases line up with TRBD1. V shed 6 bases, J shed 1 base, and the junction held 5 bases outside the gene matches. The CDR3 has 14 amino acids. CDR1 and CDR2 (germline): LNHDA, SQIVND (reference sequence). The CDR3 is CASRETGASYEQYF. Here the CDR3 DNA reads TGTGCCAGTAGGGAGACAGGGGCGTCCTACGAGCAGTACTTC. The variable domain in full, completed from reference TRBV19 and TRBJ2-7, reads DGGITQSPKYLFRKEGQNVTLSCEQNLNHDAMYWYRQDPGQGLRLIYYSQIVNDFQKGDIAEGYSVSREKKESFPLTVTSAQKNPTAFYLCASRETGASYEQYFGPGTRLTVT.

The chain uses TRBV5-1 and TRBJ2-1, with 15 bases aligning to TRBD2. The V and J ends lost 5 bases and 4 bases, in that order; junction bases with no gene match: 4. CDR3 length: 16 residues. Germline-derived CDR1 and CDR2 are SGHRS and YFSETQ. The CDR3 nucleotides read TGCGCCAGCAGTTATGGGACTAGCGGGAGGTACAATGAGCAGTTCTTC. This translates into CASSYGTSGRYNEQFF.

In its sample, this clone was seen once. The V gene is TRBV11-2, the J gene TRBJ2-2; 9 bases line up with TRBD2. Trimming took 5 bases from V and 5 from J; bases not matched to a gene: 9. CDR1 SGHAT and CDR2 FQNNGV come from the germline V gene. The CDR3 has 16 residues. In nucleotides, the CDR3 is TGTGCCAGCAGCCGAATTAGCGGGAGACGGACCGGGGAGCTGTTTTTT. It codes for CASSRISGRRTGELFF.

The rearrangement links TRBV5-1 to TRBJ2-7; 7 nucleotides agree with TRBD1. Trimming at V came to 1 base and at J to 4 bases, leaving 8 bases not matched to a gene. Germline CDR1 and CDR2: SGHRS and YFSETQ. This CDR3 is built from 15 residues. Here the CDR3 reads CASSLTGQKEYEQYF. The CDR3 DNA follows: TGCGCCAGCAGCTTGACGGGACAGAAAGAGTACGAGCAGTACTTC.

The gene calls are TRBV28 and TRBJ2-5; 13 nucleotides agree with TRBD2. Germline V lookup: CDR1 MDHEN, CDR2 SYDVKM. V was pared by 2 bases and J by 5 bases, with 5 bases of the junction left unmatched. The CDR3 is 16 residues long. The CDR3 bases are TGTGCCAGCAGTTTACAACTAGCGGGAGGGCTGGAGACCCAGTACTTC. Encoded protein: CASSLQLAGGLETQYF.

The chain employs TRBV5-4 and TRBJ2-7; 7 nucleotides align to TRBD1. This CDR3 is built from 16 residues. Germline CDR1 and CDR2: SGHNT and YYREEE (reference sequence). Trimming cost V 2 bases and J 3 bases; bases outside gene matches: 11. Here the CDR3 DNA reads TGTGCCAGCAGCTTAGGGGGCAAGCCCGGACTCTACGAGCAGTACTTC. Protein: CASSLGGKPGLYEQYF.

The chain uses TRBV9 and TRBJ1-4; tentative D call: TRBD1 (6 bases). V lost 0 bases and J lost 7, with 13 bases in between. CDR3 length: 15 amino acids. Germline assignment: CDR1 SGDLS and CDR2 YYNGEE. The CDR3 coding sequence is TGTGCCAGCAGCGTAGAGGGGACACGAAGTGAAAAACTGTTTTTT. Residues: CASSVEGTRSEKLFF.

The rearrangement links TRBV5-1 to TRBJ1-6; tentatively, D is TRBD1 (5 bases). V lost 2 bases to trimming and J lost 5 bases, with 11 bases between them. The CDR3 runs to 15 residues. Germline CDR1 reads SGHRS; CDR2 reads YFSETQ. The CDR3 region has the DNA TGCGCCAGCAGCTTACCGACAGCCGATAATTCACCCCTCCACTTT. It yields the protein CASSLPTADNSPLHF.